This record looks at one T cell receptor beta chain sequence and its context. The data belong to a study of glioma-infiltrating T cells after dendritic cell vaccination. Study context: Between about 2002 and 2012, patients got autologous tumor lysate-pulsed dendritic cell vaccines.

CDR1 and CDR2 (germline): SEHNR, FQNEAQ (reference sequence). The CDR3 is made up of 16 amino acids. The V end lost 0 bases, the J end lost 0 bases, and 6 bases lay between the germline ends. Clones were read by immunoSEQ multiplex PCR, and TCRdb kept only the in-frame ones, dropping some. Altogether about 49,000 clones are present, less than 90% being singletons, with the ten largest covering over 10%. The source material was blood, sampled before dendritic cell vaccination. V gene TRBV7-9 combines with J gene TRBJ2-6; D gene ambiguous. This sequence originates from a human donor with glioblastoma. The CDR3 region is CASSLAGSSGANVLTF. The CDR3 DNA sequence: TGTGCCAGCAGCTTAGCTGGTAGCTCTGGGGCCAACGTCCTGACTTTC.